These 2 T cell receptor beta chains originate from one sample sequenced in a study of T cell responses to AZD1222 COVID-19 vaccine. Profiling relied on immunoSEQ multiplex PCR, and the TCRdb table lists in-frame clones only, not all of them. The sample lists about 180,000 clones; approximately 92% were seen once. Sequenced here: peripheral blood, sampled on day 0 of AZD1222 vaccination. The receptors here all came from an adult in good health.

This chain's CDR3 is CASSNNSPLHF. The CDR3 nucleotides read TGCGCCAGCAGTAATAATTCACCCCTCCACTTT. The chain links TRBV10-2 to TRBJ1-6; D gene ambiguous. The CDR3 runs to 11 residues. CDR1 is WSHSY and CDR2 is SAAADI in the germline V gene. Deletions cut 5 bases from V and 5 bases from J, with 1 base between.

The CDR3 nucleotides read TGTGCCAGCAGCTTGGCCGGGGGGGTTGAAGCTTTCTTT. Translating gives CASSLAGGVEAFF. The J gene is TRBJ1-1, the V gene TRBV5-4; D is perhaps TRBD1 (5 bases). Trimming stripped 0 bases from V and 7 bases from J, with 10 bases between. Germline V gene data show CDR1 as SGHNT and CDR2 as YYREEE (reference sequence). The CDR3 covers 13 residues.